The clone carrying this TCR beta chain was counted a few times. Losses at the gene ends were 7 bases for V and 1 base for J; bases not matched to a gene: 8. CDR1 is MDHEN and CDR2 is SYDVKM in the germline V gene. The CDR3 runs 15 residues. This sample is drawn from a study of blood T cell repertoires in COVID-19. About the study: The analysed material was cDNA or gDNA that came from T cells, B-cell-depleted T cells, or PBMCs.

Authors' data handling: Nucleated cell number was recorded as an estimate derived from reference gene primer amplification. Only in-frame clones appear in the TCRdb table, and some are missing; sequencing was by immunoSEQ multiplex PCR. That table is the source of V, J and clone size, and D and trimming were worked out from the DNA. The repertoire includes 200,000 to 250,000 clones, approximately 84% of them detected once, and less than 8% sits in the top ten. Input material: peripheral blood. This clonotype was sampled from a woman aged 45-65 years with active or convalescent COVID-19. The rearrangement uses TRBV28 and TRBJ2-7; 9 bases are shared with TRBD2. In nucleotides, the CDR3 is TGTGCCAGCACTTCAAGCGGGAGGAGTTCCTACGAGCAGTACTTC. Protein product: CASTSSGRSSYEQYF.